The T cell receptor (beta chain) under discussion was sequenced for a study of response to subunit inactivated influenza vaccine. Whole-study results and caveats: After each seasonal influenza vaccination, few new T cells are recruited, the authors suggested.

About this clonotype: Its antigen is not known.

This CDR3 has 16 amino acids. Looked up from germline, CDR1 is SGHRS and CDR2 is YFSETQ. The V gene lost 0 bases and the J gene lost 0 bases, with 12 bases spanning the gap. TCRdb ran MiXCR on the RT-PCR reads and lists one entry per CDR3 protein. The repertoire has approximately 500,000 distinct CDR3 sequences, approximately 13% of them found once; the top ten carry about an eighth. The sequencing here drew on PBMCs from blood, taken more than 35 days after vaccination. The V call is TRBV5-1, the J call TRBJ2-5; D uncertain. The sequence derives from a man between 45 and 60 years old who received an inactivated influenza vaccine. Here the CDR3 DNA reads TGCGCCAGCAGCTTGGAAGTGAAACCGTACCAAGAGACCCAGTACTTC. Protein: CASSLEVKPYQETQYF.